These 29 T cell receptor beta chains share one sample of origin, sequenced in a study of blood T cell repertoires in COVID-19. Measured with immunoSEQ multiplex PCR; TCRdb has only the in-frame clones, and not every one. The table lists over 250,000 clones, less than 90% of them singletons. Sequenced input: peripheral blood. The receptors were gathered from a man in his sixties who had recovered from COVID-19.

The gene calls are TRBV5-1 and TRBJ1-2; D might be TRBD1 (6 bases). The CDR3 spans 14 residues. CDR1 and CDR2 from the germline V gene are SGHRS and YFSETQ. The ends were cut back, 2 bases at V and 0 bases at J, with 8 bases in the middle. The CDR3 loop reads CASSFGQTNYGYTF. For the CDR3, the DNA is TGCGCCAGCAGCTTTGGACAGACTAACTATGGCTACACCTTC.

The rearrangement joins TRBV18 to TRBJ2-2; the match to TRBD1 covers 8 bases. The CDR3 length is 17 residues. Germline trimming cut 2 bases from V and 0 bases from J; bases unmatched to any gene: 5. Germline V CDR1 and CDR2: KGHSH, LQKENI. CDR3 protein: CASSPDRTGPNTGELFF. The CDR3 coding sequence is TGTGCCAGCTCACCAGATCGGACAGGGCCGAACACCGGGGAGCTGTTTTTT.

The chain links TRBV4-2 to TRBJ2-7; D possibly corresponds to TRBD1 (6 bases). Germline V gene lookup returns CDR1 LGHNA and CDR2 YNFKEQ. The V end was cut by 4 bases, the J end by 5 bases, with 18 bases between. The CDR3 covers 15 residues. CDR3 sequence: CASSPGLQGRNEQYF. CDR3 nucleotide sequence: TGTGCCAGCAGCCCGGGGCTACAGGGTCGAAACGAGCAGTACTTC.

V and J are TRBV2 and TRBJ2-1; D perhaps matches TRBD1 (6 bases). CDR3 length: 15 amino acids. Trimming cost V 8 bases and J 4 bases, with 18 bases left between them. Germline V gene lookup returns CDR1 SNHLY and CDR2 FYNNEI. The CDR3 DNA follows: TGTGCCAGCCCCAAGGAGCGGACAGATTACAATGAGCAGTTCTTC. This encodes CASPKERTDYNEQFF.

V is TRBV24-1 and J is TRBJ1-2, with D tentatively TRBD1 (5 bases). Per germline, CDR1 KGHDR and CDR2 SFDVKD. This CDR3 contains 12 residues. The V end was cut by 1 base, the J end by 8 bases, with 7 bases between. The CDR3 DNA is TGTGCCACCAGTGATTTTAGGGGCGGCTACACCTTC. Protein: CATSDFRGGYTF.

The rearrangement uses TRBV2 and TRBJ1-2; the D gene is possibly TRBD1 (5 bases). Germline CDR1 is SNHLY and CDR2 is FYNNEI. V lost 2 bases to trimming and J lost 6 bases, with 13 bases between them. The CDR3 is made up of 14 amino acids. CDR3 sequence (DNA): TGTGCCAGCAGTGAATGGGGGGTGTCAGATGGCTACACCTTC. It translates to CASSEWGVSDGYTF.

This chain connects TRBV15 to TRBJ1-1; D possibly corresponds to TRBD1 (6 bases). This CDR3 contains 15 residues. Trimming left V 1 base short and J 4 bases short, with 13 bases between. CDR1 is LNHNV, CDR2 YYDKDF, per germline (reference sequence). The CDR3 DNA reads TGTGCCACCAGCAGAGGAGGCAGGGGTAGCACTGAAGCTTTCTTT. Its protein product is CATSRGGRGSTEAFF.

This rearrangement joins TRBV4-1 to TRBJ1-2; the match to TRBD1 covers 8 bases. The CDR3 contains 14 residues. CDR1 and CDR2 (germline): MGHRA, YSYEKL. The ends lost 3 bases at V and 8 bases at J; junction bases unmatched: 8. The CDR3 region is CASSQAPTGEGYTF. The CDR3 nucleotides read TGCGCCAGCAGCCAGGCCCCGACAGGGGAGGGCTACACCTTC.

V gene TRBV19 combines with J gene TRBJ1-3; D call uncertain. This CDR3 has 14 residues. V was shortened by 10 bases and J by 0 bases, with 13 bases between the two germline ends. CDR1 LNHDA and CDR2 SQIVND come from the germline V gene (reference sequence). CDR3 region: CAIKENHSGNTIYF. The DNA for the CDR3 is TGTGCCATCAAGGAGAACCACTCTGGAAACACCATATATTTT.

The rearrangement uses TRBV7-6 and TRBJ2-3; D remains unclear. Germline V gives CDR1 SGHVS, CDR2 FNYEAQ. With 1 base removed from V and 0 bases from J, the gap between germline ends came to 8 bases. This CDR3 contains 15 residues. In nucleotides, the CDR3 is TGTGCCAGCAGCTTAGACAGACCCAGCACAGATACGCAGTATTTT. This translates into CASSLDRPSTDTQYF.

The CDR3, as DNA: TGCGCCAGCAGTGCCTCTCCAGGGGGAGAGACCCAGTACTTC. As protein: CASSASPGGETQYF. The rearrangement joins TRBV10-2 to TRBJ2-5, with 7 bases aligning to TRBD1. Germline V lookup: CDR1 WSHSY, CDR2 SAAADI. CDR3 size: 14 residues. With V trimmed by 4 bases and J by 4 bases, 6 bases remained unmatched.

The table lists this clone with a few counts. The rearrangement links TRBV21-1 to TRBJ1-2; the table assigns TRBD1, which was not confirmed against the DNA. TRBV21-1 is reported as a pseudogene. The CDR3 spans 15 residues. The CDR3 is CASSPRTGFPYGYTF. The CDR3 region has the DNA TGTGCCAGCAGCCCCAGGACAGGCTTCCCCTATGGCTACACCTTC.

This rearrangement joins TRBV29-1 to TRBJ1-3; TRBD1 aligns across 9 bases. The V gene's germline CDR1 is SQVTM and CDR2 ANQGSEA. The CDR3 totals 19 residues. J gave up 2 bases and V 3 bases, and 17 bases lay outside the gene matches. CDR3 sequence reads: CSVELSPGQGHIPGNTIYF. CDR3 sequence (DNA): TGCAGCGTTGAGCTTTCACCGGGACAGGGTCATATTCCTGGAAACACCATATATTTT.

The rearrangement uses TRBV18 and TRBJ1-4; maybe TRBD1 (5 bases). Germline lookup yields CDR1 KGHSH and CDR2 LQKENI. V lost 3 bases and J lost 3, with 8 bases in between. The CDR3 consists of 14 residues. The CDR3 nucleotides read TGTGCCAGCTCACCCAGGGATCCTAATGAAAAACTGTTTTTT. Amino acid sequence: CASSPRDPNEKLFF.

This chain links TRBV5-6 with TRBJ2-3, with a weak D call TRBD1 (6 bases). V was pared by 0 bases and J by 0 bases, with 8 bases between. The CDR3 sequence is 15 residues long. From germline, CDR1 is SGHDT and CDR2 YYEEEE. The chain's CDR3 is CASSLEGTSTDTQYF. CDR3 sequence (DNA): TGTGCCAGCAGCTTGGAGGGGACAAGCACAGATACGCAGTATTTT.

The chain recombines TRBV6-5 with TRBJ1-2, with D possibly being TRBD1 (5 bases). V was clipped by 4 bases and J by 7 bases, with 22 bases between them. CDR1 is MNHEY, CDR2 SVGAGI, per germline. The CDR3 is 16 amino acids. In DNA, the CDR3 is TGTGCCAGCAGTTCGACCATTCCGGCAGGGCAGGGTGGCTACACCTTC. This encodes CASSSTIPAGQGGYTF.

This chain's CDR3 is CASSQDWTLSGNTIYF. The CDR3 coding sequence is TGCGCCAGCAGCCAAGATTGGACTCTCTCTGGAAACACCATATATTTT. The J gene is TRBJ1-3, the V gene TRBV4-1; D is ambiguous. This CDR3 is built from 16 residues. Germline V lookup: CDR1 MGHRA, CDR2 YSYEKL. Trimming cost V 0 bases and J 0 bases, with 9 bases left between them.

J is TRBJ2-7 and V is TRBV5-4; tentatively, D is TRBD2 (7 bases). The V end lost 4 bases, the J end lost 6 bases, and 20 bases lay between the germline ends. Looked up from germline, CDR1 is SGHNT and CDR2 is YYREEE (reference sequence). This CDR3 comprises 15 residues. The CDR3 spells CASSVGSGGLGEQYF. The DNA for the CDR3 is TGTGCCAGCAGCGTGGGCTCCGGGGGGCTGGGCGAGCAGTACTTC.

The V and J genes are TRBV7-3 and TRBJ2-3, with TRBD1 matching over 9 bases. The CDR3 consists of 15 residues. With V trimmed by 5 bases and J by 6 bases, 9 bases remained unmatched. CDR1 is SGHTA, CDR2 FQGTGA, per germline. CDR3 region: CASSRWDRVSDTQYF. The CDR3 region has the DNA TGTGCCAGCAGCCGATGGGACAGGGTATCCGATACGCAGTATTTT.

The gene calls are TRBV6-4 and TRBJ2-2, with D unclear. The CDR3 extends over 12 amino acids. V was clipped by 5 bases and J by 7 bases, with 8 bases between them. Per the germline V gene, CDR1 is MRHNA and CDR2 is SNTAGT. The chain's CDR3 is CASSNILGELFF. The CDR3 region has the DNA TGTGCCAGCAGTAACATTCTCGGGGAGCTGTTTTTT.

V is TRBV6-5 and J is TRBJ2-2; the match to TRBD2 covers 8 bases. The length of the CDR3 is 15 residues. The J segment lost 0 bases and the V segment lost 5 bases, leaving 2 bases of the junction unmatched. CDR1 MNHEY and CDR2 SVGAGI come from the germline V gene. This CDR3 is CASSPRGANTGELFF. CDR3 DNA sequence: TGTGCCAGCAGTCCGCGGGGGGCGAACACCGGGGAGCTGTTTTTT.

This clone was recorded once. The chain couples TRBV18 to TRBJ1-2; TRBD1 might be the D (6 bases). This CDR3 spans 14 amino acids. V gave up 3 bases and J gave up 7 bases, with 15 bases separating them. Looked up from germline, CDR1 is KGHSH and CDR2 is LQKENI. DNA for the CDR3: TGTGCCAGCTCACCCAAAGAACAGGGCTCTGGCTACACCTTC. Translating it yields CASSPKEQGSGYTF.

The chain joins TRBV19 to TRBJ1-1, with 10 bases identical to TRBD1. With V trimmed by 3 bases and J by 4 bases, 8 bases remained unmatched. In germline, CDR1 is LNHDA, CDR2 SQIVND (reference sequence). The CDR3 sequence is 16 residues long. CDR3 nucleotide sequence: TGTGCCAGTAGTATGACAGGGGGCCGGCTGGGCACTGAAGCTTTCTTT. Residues: CASSMTGGRLGTEAFF.

This clone was found a few times. J is TRBJ1-5 and V is TRBV30; TRBD1 agrees at 8 bases. V was pared by 4 bases and J by 3 bases, with 2 bases of the junction left unmatched. The germline gives CDR1 GTSNPN, CDR2 SVGIG (reference sequence). The CDR3 length is 13 residues. The CDR3, as DNA: TGTGCCTGGAACAGGGGGATCAATCAGCCCCAGCATTTT. Its translation is CAWNRGINQPQHF.

In DNA form, the CDR3 reads TGTGCCAGCAGCTTAGTTGGGCCAGAAGATGGCTACACCTTC. Protein sequence: CASSLVGPEDGYTF. V is TRBV7-9 and J is TRBJ1-2; no clear D. CDR1 and CDR2 (germline): SEHNR, FQNEAQ (reference sequence). The CDR3 sequence is 14 residues long. The V end was cut by 1 base, the J end by 6 bases, with 12 bases between. Looking up the rest from reference TRBV7-9 and TRBJ1-2 gives the full variable domain: DTGVSQNPRHKITKRGQNVTFRCDPISEHNRLYWYRQTLGQGPEFLTYFQNEAQLEKSRLLSDRFSAERPKGSFSTLEIQRTEQGDSAMYLCASSLVGPEDGYTFGSGTRLTVV.

This clone was observed a few times. This chain links TRBV7-9 with TRBJ1-1; no clear D gene. V lost 1 base, J lost 3 bases, and 12 bases lay in between. The CDR3 covers 15 residues. Looked up from germline, CDR1 is SEHNR and CDR2 is FQNEAQ (reference sequence). CDR3 nucleotides: TGTGCCAGCAGCTTAGTTACGGGGTGGCACACTGAAGCTTTCTTT. Translating gives CASSLVTGWHTEAFF.

The chain employs TRBV4-1 and TRBJ1-1; 8 bases align to TRBD1. Germline V gene sequence: CDR1 MGHRA, CDR2 YSYEKL. This CDR3 region has 14 residues. The V and J ends lost 4 bases and 4 bases, in that order; junction bases with no gene match: 5. CDR3 in amino acids: CASSPDRGATEAFF. The CDR3 DNA reads TGCGCCAGCAGCCCAGACAGGGGAGCCACTGAAGCTTTCTTT.

The chain links TRBV5-4 to TRBJ1-1; 7 bases are a match to TRBD1. V shed 1 base and J 8 bases; nucleotides not matched to a gene: 8. Looked up from germline, CDR1 is SGHNT and CDR2 is YYREEE (reference sequence). This CDR3 spans 14 amino acids. The DNA of the CDR3 is TGTGCCAGCAGCTTGCCCCGACAGGGAAGGGAAGCTTTCTTT. Translating gives CASSLPRQGREAFF.

The CDR3 loop reads CASRRQGGTGELFF. The CDR3 coding sequence is TGTGCCAGTAGGCGACAGGGAGGAACCGGGGAGCTGTTTTTT. The chain combines TRBV19 with TRBJ2-2, with a tentative D call TRBD1 (7 bases). The length of the CDR3 is 14 residues. Trimming stripped 6 bases from V and 5 bases from J, with 13 bases between. Germline CDR1 LNHDA, CDR2 SQIVND (reference sequence). Drawing the rest from reference TRBV19 and TRBJ2-2, the complete variable domain is DGGITQSPKYLFRKEGQNVTLSCEQNLNHDAMYWYRQDPGQGLRLIYYSQIVNDFQKGDIAEGYSVSREKKESFPLTVTSAQKNPTAFYLCASRRQGGTGELFFGEGSRLTVL.